This T cell receptor (beta chain) stems from a study of blood T cell repertoires in COVID-19. Background on the study: Sources were T cells, B-cell-depleted T cells, or PBMCs; the material itself was cDNA or gDNA.

Trimming left V 2 bases short and J 9 bases short, with 7 bases between. This CDR3 is 11 amino acids long. The germline V gene has CDR1 SEHNR and CDR2 FQNEAQ (reference sequence). TCRdb keeps only in-frame clones here, not all; method: immunoSEQ multiplex PCR. In the table there are some 70,000 clones, roughly 84% of which are singletons. Specimen: peripheral blood. V and J are TRBV7-9 and TRBJ1-1, with D unresolved. The clonotype originates from a woman between 50 and 59 years old with acute or convalescent COVID-19. In nucleotides, the CDR3 is TGTGCCAGCAGCTTACAGGAAAAAGCTTTCTTT. Translated, it gives CASSLQEKAFF.